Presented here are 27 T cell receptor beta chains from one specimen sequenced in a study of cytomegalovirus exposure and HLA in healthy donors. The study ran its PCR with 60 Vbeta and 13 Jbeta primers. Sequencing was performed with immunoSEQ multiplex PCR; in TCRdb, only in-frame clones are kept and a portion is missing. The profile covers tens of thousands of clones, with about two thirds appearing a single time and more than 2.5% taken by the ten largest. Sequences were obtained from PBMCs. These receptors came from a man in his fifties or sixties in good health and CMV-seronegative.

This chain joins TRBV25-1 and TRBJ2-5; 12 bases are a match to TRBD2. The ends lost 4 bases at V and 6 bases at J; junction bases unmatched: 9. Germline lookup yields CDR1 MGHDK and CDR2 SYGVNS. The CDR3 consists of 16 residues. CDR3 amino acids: CASSVLAGGLRKTQYF. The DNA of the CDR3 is TGTGCCAGCAGTGTGCTAGCGGGGGGGCTTCGGAAGACCCAGTACTTC.

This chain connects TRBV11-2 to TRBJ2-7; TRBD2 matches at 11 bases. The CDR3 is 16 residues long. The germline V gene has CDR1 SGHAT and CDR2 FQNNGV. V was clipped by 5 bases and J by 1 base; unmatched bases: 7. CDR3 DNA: TGTGCCAGCAGCCCCCCGGGACTAGCGGAATCCTACGAGCAGTACGTC. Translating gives CASSPPGLAESYEQYV.

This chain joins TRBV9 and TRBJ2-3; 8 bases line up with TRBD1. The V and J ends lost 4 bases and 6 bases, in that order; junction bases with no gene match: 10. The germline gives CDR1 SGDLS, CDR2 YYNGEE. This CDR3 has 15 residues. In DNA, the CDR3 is TGTGCCAGCAGCCCCGGGACAGGTCAGTCGGATACGCAGTATTTT. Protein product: CASSPGTGQSDTQYF. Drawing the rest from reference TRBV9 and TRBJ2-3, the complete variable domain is DSGVTQTPKHLITATGQRVTLRCSPRSGDLSVYWYQQSLDQGLQFLIQYYNGEERAKGNILERFSAQQFPDLHSELNLSSLELGDSALYFCASSPGTGQSDTQYFGPGTRLTVL.

The CDR3 reads CATSGPRDSPLHF. The CDR3 DNA is TGTGCCACCAGCGGCCCCCGGGATTCACCCCTCCACTTT. This chain joins TRBV15 and TRBJ1-6, with D hard to call. The germline CDR1 and CDR2 sequences are LNHNV and YYDKDF (reference sequence). V lost 5 bases, J lost 8 bases, and 10 bases lay in between. The CDR3 spans 13 residues.

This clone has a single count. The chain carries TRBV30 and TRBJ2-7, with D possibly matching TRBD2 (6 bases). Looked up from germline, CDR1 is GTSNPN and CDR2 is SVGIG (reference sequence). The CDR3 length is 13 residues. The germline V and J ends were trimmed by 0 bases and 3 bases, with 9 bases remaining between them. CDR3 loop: CAWSVIGGYEQYF. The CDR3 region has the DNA TGTGCCTGGAGTGTCATCGGGGGCTACGAGCAGTACTTC.

The CDR3 nucleotides read TGTGCCAGTAGTAGCCAGGTTTCCCAGCCCCAGCATTTT. It yields the protein CASSSQVSQPQHF. This rearrangement joins TRBV19 to TRBJ1-5; D remains unclear. There are 13 residues in the CDR3. V lost 4 bases and J lost 7, with 11 bases in between. Germline assignment: CDR1 LNHDA and CDR2 SQIVND (reference sequence).

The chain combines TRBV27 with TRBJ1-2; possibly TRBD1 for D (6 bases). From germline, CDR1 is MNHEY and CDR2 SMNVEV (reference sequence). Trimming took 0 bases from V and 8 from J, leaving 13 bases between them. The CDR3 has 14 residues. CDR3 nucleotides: TGTGCCAGCAGTTTATCGATGGGACAAGGGGGCTACACCTTC. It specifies CASSLSMGQGGYTF.

Here the CDR3 reads CASSRQENTEAFF. The CDR3 coding sequence is TGTGCCAGCAGCCGTCAGGAGAACACTGAAGCTTTCTTT. V usage is TRBV7-2 and J usage is TRBJ1-1, with D hard to call. The germline CDR1 and CDR2 sequences are SGHTA and FQGNSA. This CDR3 has 13 residues. V dropped 5 bases and J dropped 1 base, with 8 bases sitting between them. Filled out from reference TRBV7-2 and TRBJ1-1, the complete variable domain reads GAGVSQSPSNKVTEKGKDVELRCDPISGHTALYWYRQSLGQGLEFLIYFQGNSAPDKSGLPSDRFSAERTGGSVSTLTIQRTQQEDSAVYLCASSRQENTEAFFGQGTRLTVV.

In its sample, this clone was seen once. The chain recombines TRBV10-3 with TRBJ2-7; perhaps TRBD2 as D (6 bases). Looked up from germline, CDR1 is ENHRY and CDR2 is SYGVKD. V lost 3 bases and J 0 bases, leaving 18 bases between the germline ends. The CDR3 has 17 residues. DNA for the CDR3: TGTGCCATCAGTGACCCCGCACTTGGGACTGGCTCCTACGAGCAGTACTTC. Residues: CAISDPALGTGSYEQYF.

As DNA, the CDR3 is TGCGCCAGCAGCTTGGGGCGGCTTGGCTACACCTTC. It codes for CASSLGRLGYTF. The V call is TRBV5-1, the J call TRBJ1-2, with D uncertain. Germline CDR1 and CDR2: SGHRS and YFSETQ. This CDR3 has 12 amino acids. The ends were cut back, 0 bases at V and 7 bases at J, with 7 bases in the middle.

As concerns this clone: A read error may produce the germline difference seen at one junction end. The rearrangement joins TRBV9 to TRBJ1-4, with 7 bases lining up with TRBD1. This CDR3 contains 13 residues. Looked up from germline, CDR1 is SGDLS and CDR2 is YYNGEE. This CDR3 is CASSPRTGGVQIF. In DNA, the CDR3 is TGTGCCAGCAGCCCGAGGACAGGCGGCGTCCAAATATTT.

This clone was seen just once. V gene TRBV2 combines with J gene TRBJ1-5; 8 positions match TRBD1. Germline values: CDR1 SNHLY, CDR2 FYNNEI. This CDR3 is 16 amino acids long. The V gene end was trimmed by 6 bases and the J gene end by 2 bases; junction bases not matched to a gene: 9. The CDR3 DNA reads TGTGCCAGCAGCCTTGGACAGGGCTGGCGCAATCAGCCCCAGCATTTT. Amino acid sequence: CASSLGQGWRNQPQHF. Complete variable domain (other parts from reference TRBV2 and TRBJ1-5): EPEVTQTPSHQVTQMGQEVILRCVPISNHLYFYWYRQILGQKVEFLVSFYNNEISEKSEIFDDQFSVERPDGSNFTLKIRSTKLEDSAMYFCASSLGQGWRNQPQHFGDGTRLSIL.

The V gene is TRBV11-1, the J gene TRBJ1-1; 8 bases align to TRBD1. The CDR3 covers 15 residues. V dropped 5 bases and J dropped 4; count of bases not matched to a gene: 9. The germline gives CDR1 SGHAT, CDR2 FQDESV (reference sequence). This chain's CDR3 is CASSVDRGRVTEAFF. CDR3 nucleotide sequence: TGTGCCAGCAGCGTCGACAGGGGTCGGGTCACTGAAGCTTTCTTT.

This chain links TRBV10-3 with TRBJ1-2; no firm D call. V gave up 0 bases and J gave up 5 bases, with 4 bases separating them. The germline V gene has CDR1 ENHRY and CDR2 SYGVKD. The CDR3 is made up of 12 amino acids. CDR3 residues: CAISESAYGYTF. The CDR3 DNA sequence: TGTGCCATCAGTGAGTCAGCTTATGGCTACACCTTC.

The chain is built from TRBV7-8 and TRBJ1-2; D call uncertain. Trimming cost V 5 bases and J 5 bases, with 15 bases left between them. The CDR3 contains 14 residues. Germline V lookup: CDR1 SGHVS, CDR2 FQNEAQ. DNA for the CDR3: TGTGCCAGCAGCCCCGAGTCGGGTGGATATGGCTACACCTTC. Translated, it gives CASSPESGGYGYTF.

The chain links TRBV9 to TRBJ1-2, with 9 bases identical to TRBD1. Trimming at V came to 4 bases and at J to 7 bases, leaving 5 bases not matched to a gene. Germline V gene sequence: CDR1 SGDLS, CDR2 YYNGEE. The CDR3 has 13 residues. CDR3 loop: CASSQGTGSGYTF. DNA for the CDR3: TGTGCCAGCAGCCAAGGGACAGGGAGTGGCTACACCTTC.

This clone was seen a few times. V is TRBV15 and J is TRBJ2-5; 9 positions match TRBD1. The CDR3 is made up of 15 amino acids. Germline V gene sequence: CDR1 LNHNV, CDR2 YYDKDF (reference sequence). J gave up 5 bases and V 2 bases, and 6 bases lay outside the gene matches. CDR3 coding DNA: TGTGCCACCAGCAGACCGACAGGGGGTGCGGAGACCCAGTACTTC. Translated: CATSRPTGGAETQYF.

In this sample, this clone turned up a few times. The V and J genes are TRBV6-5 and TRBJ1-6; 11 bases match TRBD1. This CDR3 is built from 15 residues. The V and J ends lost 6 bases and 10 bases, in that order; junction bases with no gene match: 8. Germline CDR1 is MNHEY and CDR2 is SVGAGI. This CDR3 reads CASSPKRDRGSPLHF. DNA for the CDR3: TGTGCCAGCAGCCCTAAGCGGGACAGGGGGTCACCCCTCCACTTT.

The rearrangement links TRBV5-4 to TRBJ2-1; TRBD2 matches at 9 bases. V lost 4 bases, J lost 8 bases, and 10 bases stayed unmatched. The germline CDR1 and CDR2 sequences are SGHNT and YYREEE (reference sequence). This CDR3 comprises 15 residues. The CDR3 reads CASSPFGGGAHEQFF. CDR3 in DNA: TGTGCCAGCAGCCCGTTCGGCGGGGGGGCCCATGAGCAGTTCTTC.

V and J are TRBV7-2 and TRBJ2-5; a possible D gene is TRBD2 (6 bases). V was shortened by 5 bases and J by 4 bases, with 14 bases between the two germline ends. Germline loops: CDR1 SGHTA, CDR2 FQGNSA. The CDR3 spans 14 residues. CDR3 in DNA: TGTGCCAGCAGCACCCGGGGAGGTATAGAGACCCAGTACTTC. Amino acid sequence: CASSTRGGIETQYF.

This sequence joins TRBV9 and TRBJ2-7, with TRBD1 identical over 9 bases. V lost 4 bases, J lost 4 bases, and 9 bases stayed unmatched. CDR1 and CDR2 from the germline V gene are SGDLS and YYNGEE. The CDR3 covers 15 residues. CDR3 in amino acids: CASSSEPGTGYEQYF. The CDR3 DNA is TGTGCCAGCAGCTCAGAACCCGGGACAGGGTACGAGCAGTACTTC. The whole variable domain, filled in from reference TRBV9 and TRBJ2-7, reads DSGVTQTPKHLITATGQRVTLRCSPRSGDLSVYWYQQSLDQGLQFLIQYYNGEERAKGNILERFSAQQFPDLHSELNLSSLELGDSALYFCASSSEPGTGYEQYFGPGTRLTVT.

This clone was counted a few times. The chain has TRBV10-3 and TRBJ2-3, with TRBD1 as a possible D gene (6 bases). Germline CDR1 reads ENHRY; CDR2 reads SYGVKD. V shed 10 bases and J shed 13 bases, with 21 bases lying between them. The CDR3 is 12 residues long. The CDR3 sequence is CASGQQLRAEYF. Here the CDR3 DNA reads TGTGCCAGCGGACAGCAACTCAGGGCTGAGTATTTT.

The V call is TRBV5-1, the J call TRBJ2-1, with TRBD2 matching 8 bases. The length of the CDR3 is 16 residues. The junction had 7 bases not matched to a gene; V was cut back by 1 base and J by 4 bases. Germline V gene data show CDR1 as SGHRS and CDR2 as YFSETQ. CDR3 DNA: TGCGCCAGCAGCTTGCTAACTAGCGGATTTTACAATGAGCAGTTCTTC. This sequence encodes CASSLLTSGFYNEQFF.

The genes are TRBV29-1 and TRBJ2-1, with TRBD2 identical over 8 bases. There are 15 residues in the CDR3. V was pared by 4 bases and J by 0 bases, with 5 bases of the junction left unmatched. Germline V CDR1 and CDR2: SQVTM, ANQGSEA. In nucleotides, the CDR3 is TGCAGCGTTGTTGCGGGAGGTAGCTCCTACAATGAGCAGTTCTTC. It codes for CSVVAGGSSYNEQFF.

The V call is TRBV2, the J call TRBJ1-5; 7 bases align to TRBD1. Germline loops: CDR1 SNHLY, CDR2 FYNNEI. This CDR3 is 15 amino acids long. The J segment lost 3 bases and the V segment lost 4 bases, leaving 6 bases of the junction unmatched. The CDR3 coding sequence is TGTGCCAGCAGTGGTCCCGGGACAGACAATCAGCCCCAGCATTTT. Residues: CASSGPGTDNQPQHF.

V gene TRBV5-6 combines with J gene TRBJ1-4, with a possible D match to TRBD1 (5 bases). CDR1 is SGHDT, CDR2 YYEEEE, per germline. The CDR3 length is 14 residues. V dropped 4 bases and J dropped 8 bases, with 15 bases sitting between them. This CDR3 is CASSVGPSEEKLFF. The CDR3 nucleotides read TGTGCCAGCAGCGTGGGGCCCTCCGAAGAAAAACTGTTTTTT.

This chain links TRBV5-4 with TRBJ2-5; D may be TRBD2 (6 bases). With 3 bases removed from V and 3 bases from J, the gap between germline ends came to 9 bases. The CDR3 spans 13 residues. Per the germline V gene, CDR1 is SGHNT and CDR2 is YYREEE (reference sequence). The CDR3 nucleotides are TGTGCCAGCAGCTCGGGGGTAGAAGAGACCCAGTACTTC. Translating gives CASSSGVEETQYF.